The 30 T cell receptor gamma chains below were found in one sample sequenced in a study of gamma-delta T cells after stem cell transplantation. TCRdb re-called the RT-PCR reads with CATT. The sample lists more than 1,000 gamma-chain clones, approximately 55% occurring once. The specimen was gamma-delta T cells. The receptor source for this set is a human donor. It is not recorded whose cells these are; they may come from a transplant donor.

The V gene is TRGV2; the J gene was not called. CDR3 length: 11 residues. Germline V gene sequence: CDR1 EGSNGY, CDR2 YDSYNSKV. The CDR3 DNA reads TGTGCCACCTGGGACGGGCAGCGGAGACTCTTT. Translating gives CATWDGQRRLF.

The V call is TRGV2, the J call TRGJ1 or TRGJ2. CDR3 size: 11 residues. The germline V gene has CDR1 EGSNGY and CDR2 YDSYNSKV. J gave up 10 bases and V 0 bases, and 3 bases lay outside the gene matches. The CDR3 reads CATWDGRKKLF. The CDR3 DNA follows: TGTGCCACCTGGGACGGGCGAAAGAAACTCTTT.

CDR3 amino acids: CATWDMIFRDKKLF. CDR3 coding DNA: TGTGCCACCTGGGATATGATCTTCCGCGATAAGAAACTCTTT. The chain recombines TRGV8 with TRGJ1 or TRGJ2. TCRdb gives no J gene; it was assigned here by matching the DNA to germline. CDR3 length: 14 residues. V dropped 2 bases and J dropped 8; count of bases not matched to a gene: 12. The germline CDR1 and CDR2 sequences are VENAVY and YDSYNSRV.

J is TRGJP2 and V is TRGV3. The J gene, missing from TCRdb, was assigned here through DNA to germline matching. The V gene end was trimmed by 4 bases and the J gene end by 3 bases; junction bases not matched to a gene: 5. Per the germline V gene, CDR1 is VTNTFY and CDR2 is YDVSTARD (reference sequence). CDR3 length: 14 amino acids. CDR3 sequence reads: CATWERGSDWIKTF. The CDR3 coding sequence is TGTGCCACCTGGGAAAGGGGTAGTGATTGGATCAAGACGTTT.

The CDR3 DNA reads TGTGCCACCTGGGAAGGTTATAAGAAACTCTTT. It specifies CATWEGYKKLF. This rearrangement joins TRGV2 to TRGJ1 or TRGJ2. Because TCRdb records no J gene, it was assigned here through a match of the DNA to germline. The CDR3 contains 11 residues. Trimming removed 4 bases from V and 6 bases from J; junction bases left unmatched: 3. CDR1 is EGSNGY and CDR2 is YDSYNSKV in the germline V gene.

The chain employs TRGV4 and TRGJ1 or TRGJ2. TCRdb records no J gene; here it was assigned by comparing the DNA to germline. This CDR3 has 15 residues. CDR1 and CDR2 from the germline V gene are EGSTGY and YDSYTSSV. The V gene end was trimmed by 2 bases and the J gene end by 3 bases; junction bases not matched to a gene: 10. CDR3 protein: CATWDAPNFYYKKLF. The CDR3 DNA reads as TGTGCCACCTGGGATGCGCCAAATTTTTATTATAAGAAACTCTTT.

The chain uses TRGV4 and TRGJ1 or TRGJ2. TCRdb records no J gene; here it was assigned by comparing the DNA to germline. V shed 4 bases, J shed 0 bases, and the junction held 9 bases outside the gene matches. The CDR3 length is 15 residues. Per germline, CDR1 EGSTGY and CDR2 YDSYTSSV. In nucleotides, the CDR3 is TGTGCCACCTGGGACTTAGTCATGAATTATTATAAGAAACTCTTT. This codes for CATWDLVMNYYKKLF.

The chain employs TRGV3 and TRGJ1 or TRGJ2. TCRdb gives no J gene; it was assigned here by matching the DNA to germline. The CDR3 is 13 amino acids. Looked up from germline, CDR1 is VTNTFY and CDR2 is YDVSTARD (reference sequence). V lost 1 base to trimming and J lost 3 bases; unmatched junction nucleotides: 3. The CDR3 DNA reads TGTGCCACCTGGGACAGATCTTATTATAAGAAACTCTTT. As protein: CATWDRSYYKKLF.

A J gene of TRGJ1 or TRGJ2 was called, though the V gene was not. The CDR3 consists of 14 residues. The CDR3 bases are TGTGCCACCTGGGACAGGCGAGGCTATTATAAGAAACTCTTT. This gives the protein CATWDRRGYYKKLF.

This chain links TRGV5 with TRGJ1 or TRGJ2. Germline V gene lookup returns CDR1 VINAFY and CDR2 YDVSNSKD. CDR3 size: 13 residues. Losses at the gene ends were 2 bases for V and 2 bases for J; bases not matched to a gene: 3. The CDR3: CATWDKDYYKKLF. CDR3 bases: TGTGCCACCTGGGACAAGGATTATTATAAGAAACTCTTT.

This chain connects TRGV1 to TRGJ1 or TRGJ2. The J gene comes from matching the DNA to germline here; TCRdb lacks it. TRGV1 counts as an open reading frame of uncertain function. The CDR3 is 13 residues long. With V trimmed by 0 bases and J by 6 bases, 5 bases remained unmatched. The CDR3 is CATWDRQGYKKLF. CDR3 nucleotides: TGTGCCACCTGGGACAGGCAAGGTTATAAGAAACTCTTT.

The chain has TRGV9 and TRGJP. Here the J gene was assigned by germline matching of the DNA, as TCRdb has none. Germline V CDR1 and CDR2: GITISATS, ISYDGTV (reference sequence). V shed 4 bases, J shed 4 bases, and the junction held 4 bases outside the gene matches. The CDR3 length is 16 residues. The CDR3 DNA reads TGTGCCTTGTGGGACTACCAAGAGTTGGGCAAAAAAATCAAGGTATTT. Translating gives CALWDYQELGKKIKVF.

This chain links TRGV8 with TRGJ1 or TRGJ2. The J gene is absent in TCRdb and was assigned here via DNA matching to germline. The germline V gene encodes CDR1 VENAVY and CDR2 YDSYNSRV. J was trimmed by 4 bases and V by 0 bases; bases with no gene match: 6. The CDR3 covers 14 residues. This CDR3 reads CATWDRPSYYKKLF. As DNA, the CDR3 is TGTGCCACCTGGGATAGGCCGAGCTATTATAAGAAACTCTTT.

This clone was observed once. V and J are TRGV9 and TRGJ1 or TRGJ2. The J gene, absent from TCRdb, was called here by matching the DNA to germline. V was pared by 3 bases and J by 10 bases, with 9 bases of the junction left unmatched. CDR1 and CDR2 from the germline V gene are GITISATS and ISYDGTV (reference sequence). The length of the CDR3 is 12 residues. The CDR3 coding sequence is TGTGCCTTGTGGGAGCCGGTCGTGAAGAAACTCTTT. Translation: CALWEPVVKKLF.

A word on this clone: This same CDR3 is encoded by further DNA sequences in the sample. The chain carries TRGV5 and TRGJ1 or TRGJ2. The J gene was missing in TCRdb and was found by matching the end of the DNA to germline. CDR1 is VINAFY, CDR2 YDVSNSKD, per germline. This CDR3 comprises 13 residues. V was pared by 0 bases and J by 7 bases, with 6 bases of the junction left unmatched. CDR3 DNA sequence: TGTGCCACCTGGGACAGGCTGGGGTATAAGAAACTCTTT. Translating gives CATWDRLGYKKLF.

The gene calls are TRGV3 and TRGJP2. No J gene was available from TCRdb, and it was assigned here by a germline match of the DNA. This CDR3 is built from 17 residues. The germline gives CDR1 VTNTFY, CDR2 YDVSTARD (reference sequence). Losses at the gene ends were 4 bases for V and 2 bases for J; bases not matched to a gene: 13. The CDR3 DNA is TGTGCCACCTGGGAGAGCTACTTAAAAAGTAGTGATTGGATCAAGACGTTT. Its protein is CATWESYLKSSDWIKTF.

This clone was seen just once. The chain is built from TRGV3 and TRGJ1 or TRGJ2. The J gene is absent in TCRdb and was assigned here via DNA matching to germline. Per the germline V gene, CDR1 is VTNTFY and CDR2 is YDVSTARD (reference sequence). The CDR3 covers 12 residues. V lost 0 bases and J lost 7; bases outside the gene matches: 3. The CDR3 DNA follows: TGTGCCACCTGGGACAGGCAATATAAGAAACTCTTT. This codes for CATWDRQYKKLF.

The J gene was identified as TRGJ1 or TRGJ2, and no V gene was called. There are 14 residues in the CDR3. The DNA for the CDR3 is TGTGCCTTGTGGGAGGCGCTGAATTATTATAAGAAACTCTTT. It is translated as CALWEALNYYKKLF.

This clone was detected only a few times. Written as DNA, the CDR3 is TGTGCCACCTGGGAACGTAGTAGTGATTGGATCAAGACGTTT. Protein sequence: CATWERSSDWIKTF. The chain is built from TRGV4 and TRGJP2. Germline V CDR1 and CDR2: EGSTGY, YDSYTSSV. This CDR3 comprises 14 residues. Losses at the gene ends were 4 bases for V and 1 base for J; bases not matched to a gene: 3.

The rearrangement joins TRGV4 to TRGJP2. The J gene is not listed in TCRdb, so it was assigned here from a DNA match to germline. Germline assignment: CDR1 EGSTGY and CDR2 YDSYTSSV. There are 15 residues in the CDR3. Trimming took 2 bases from V and 0 from J; bases not matched to a gene: 3. This CDR3 is CATWDAYSSDWIKTF. DNA of the CDR3: TGTGCCACCTGGGATGCCTATAGTAGTGATTGGATCAAGACGTTT.

The V and J genes are TRGV3 and TRGJ1 or TRGJ2. TCRdb records no J gene; here it was assigned by comparing the DNA to germline. The CDR3 is made up of 14 amino acids. J lost 2 bases, V lost 1 base, and 5 bases had no gene match. Germline-derived CDR1 and CDR2 are VTNTFY and YDVSTARD (reference sequence). CDR3 residues: CATWDSKDYYKKLF. Written as DNA, the CDR3 is TGTGCCACCTGGGACAGTAAAGATTATTATAAGAAACTCTTT.

The chain combines TRGV2 with TRGJ1 or TRGJ2. Since TCRdb gives no J gene, matching the DNA to germline was used here to assign it. Germline-derived CDR1 and CDR2 are EGSNGY and YDSYNSKV. The V segment lost 0 bases and the J segment 5 bases; nucleotides outside the gene matches: 16. The CDR3 spans 17 residues. CDR3: CATWDGPNGGYNYKKLF. The CDR3 region has the DNA TGTGCCACCTGGGACGGGCCTAATGGCGGGTACAATTATAAGAAACTCTTT.

V is TRGV5 and J is TRGJ1 or TRGJ2. The J gene, not given by TCRdb, was assigned here from a germline match of the nucleotide sequence. Per germline, CDR1 VINAFY and CDR2 YDVSNSKD. The CDR3 covers 12 residues. V gave up 7 bases and J gave up 3 bases; unmatched junction bases: 6. The DNA of the CDR3 is TGTGCCACCTGTGACCCTTATTATAAGAAACTCTTT. This encodes CATCDPYYKKLF.

The chain recombines TRGV4 with TRGJP2. The J gene was not available in TCRdb and was assigned here by matching the DNA to germline segments. Germline-derived CDR1 and CDR2 are EGSTGY and YDSYTSSV. The CDR3 has 20 residues. With 5 bases clipped from V and 0 bases from J, the junction kept 21 bases outside the gene matches. The CDR3: CATWGVRMADRYSSDWIKTF. The CDR3 DNA reads as TGTGCCACCTGGGGGGTTCGGATGGCGGATAGGTATAGTAGTGATTGGATCAAGACGTTT.

This clone is large (0.1 to 1%) in the sample. V is TRGV9 and J is TRGJP. The germline V gene has CDR1 GITISATS and CDR2 ISYDGTV (reference sequence). Losses at the gene ends were 3 bases for V and 4 bases for J; bases not matched to a gene: 0. This CDR3 has 15 amino acids. As DNA, the CDR3 is TGTGCCTTGTGGGAGCAAGAGTTGGGCAAAAAAATCAAGGTATTT. Amino acids: CALWEQELGKKIKVF.

This clone has only one observation. The chain joins TRGV9 to TRGJ1 or TRGJ2. TCRdb gives no J gene; it was assigned here by matching the DNA to germline. CDR1 GITISATS and CDR2 ISYDGTV come from the germline V gene (reference sequence). V was clipped by 3 bases and J by 12 bases; unmatched bases: 8. The CDR3 runs 11 residues. CDR3 region: CALWENIGKLF. The CDR3 DNA is TGTGCCTTGTGGGAGAACATAGGGAAACTCTTT.

This chain links TRGV4 with TRGJ1 or TRGJ2. Here the J gene came from matching the DNA to germline, since TCRdb omits it. Germline V gene data show CDR1 as EGSTGY and CDR2 as YDSYTSSV. The V gene end was trimmed by 1 base and the J gene end by 4 bases; junction bases not matched to a gene: 7. This CDR3 region has 14 residues. The CDR3 protein is CATWDGLPYYKKLF. DNA for the CDR3: TGTGCCACCTGGGATGGACTCCCATATTATAAGAAACTCTTT.

Only a few counts were recorded for this clone. The chain links TRGV9 to TRGJP. TCRdb does not report a J gene; here it was assigned by matching the DNA to germline references. The germline CDR1 and CDR2 sequences are GITISATS and ISYDGTV (reference sequence). This CDR3 contains 15 residues. With V trimmed by 0 bases and J by 8 bases, 1 base remained unmatched. The DNA for the CDR3 is TGTGCCTTGTGGGAGGTGCAGTTGGGCAAAAAAATCAAGGTATTT. The encoded protein is CALWEVQLGKKIKVF.

The chain links TRGV4 to TRGJ1 or TRGJ2. Matching the DNA to germline supplied the J gene, which TCRdb does not give. Germline V gives CDR1 EGSTGY, CDR2 YDSYTSSV. This CDR3 contains 12 residues. The junction had 11 bases not matched to a gene; V was cut back by 3 bases and J by 12 bases. The DNA for the CDR3 is TGTGCCACCTGGGATTGGCTAGGCGGGAAACTCTTT. Translated, it gives CATWDWLGGKLF.

As concerns this clone: Its ends do not fully match the called genes, so a read error is possible. CDR3 DNA sequence: TGTGCCGTGTGGGAGGGGATTAATTATTATAAGAAACTCTTT. Translated, it gives CAVWEGINYYKKLF. The gene calls are TRGV9 and TRGJ1 or TRGJ2. Because TCRdb records no J gene, it was assigned here through a match of the DNA to germline. CDR1 and CDR2 (germline): GITISATS, ISYDGTV (reference sequence). The CDR3 totals 14 residues.